One sample yielded the 30 T cell receptor beta chains listed below, sequenced in a study of T cell changes during pregnancy in multiple sclerosis. Measured with immunoSEQ multiplex PCR; TCRdb has only the in-frame clones, and not every one. In the table there are approximately 50,000 clones, about 90% of which are singletons. The sample consisted of CD4+ T cells from peripheral blood mononuclear cells, taken after pregnancy. The receptors shown here come from a female donor with multiple sclerosis, enrolled in a pregnancy study.

The chain joins TRBV5-5 to TRBJ2-5, with 7 bases fitting TRBD1. The CDR3 is 14 residues long. Germline trimming cut 5 bases from V and 7 bases from J; bases unmatched to any gene: 11. Germline CDR1 is SGHKS and CDR2 is YYEKEE (reference sequence). The CDR3 nucleotides read TGTGCCAGCAGAGGGGCAGGGGGAGAGGGGACCCAGTACTTC. This translates into CASRGAGGEGTQYF. Together with reference TRBV5-5 and TRBJ2-5, the CDR3 gives the full variable domain: DAGVTQSPTHLIKTRGQQVTLRCSPISGHKSVSWYQQVLGQGPQFIFQYYEKEERGRGNFPDRFSARQFPNYSSELNVNALLLGDSALYLCASRGAGGEGTQYFGPGTRLLVL.

The chain recombines TRBV28 with TRBJ1-1, with D maybe TRBD1 (5 bases). This CDR3 is 13 amino acids long. CDR1 and CDR2 (germline): MDHEN, SYDVKM. Trimming removed 5 bases at V and 11 bases at J, with 18 bases between. DNA of the CDR3: TGTGCCAGCAGTCTACTAGCAGGGAATAGGGCTTTCTTT. Translating gives CASSLLAGNRAFF.

The chain joins TRBV5-8 to TRBJ2-1; 11 nucleotides line up with TRBD2. V shed 0 bases and J 4 bases; nucleotides not matched to a gene: 0. Germline V gene sequence: CDR1 SGHTS, CDR2 YDEGEE. CDR3 size: 15 residues. In DNA form, the CDR3 reads TGTGCCAGCAGCTTGGGACTAGCGGGATACAATGAGCAGTTCTTC. Residues: CASSLGLAGYNEQFF.

The chain links TRBV11-1 to TRBJ2-1; perhaps TRBD2 as D (6 bases). Germline V gives CDR1 SGHAT, CDR2 FQDESV (reference sequence). The V gene lost 1 base and the J gene lost 0 bases, with 16 bases spanning the gap. The CDR3 extends over 18 amino acids. As DNA, the CDR3 is TGTGCCAGCAGCTTAGGGGGGGTGGTCACTAACTCCTACAATGAGCAGTTCTTC. Translated, it gives CASSLGGVVTNSYNEQFF.

The V call is TRBV2, the J call TRBJ1-5, with 8 bases identical to TRBD1. Per the germline V gene, CDR1 is SNHLY and CDR2 is FYNNEI. V trimming: 7 bases; J trimming: 12 bases; junction bases outside the gene matches: 11. The CDR3 has 13 amino acids. The CDR3 region has the DNA TGTGCCAGCAATACTATGACAGGGGTTCTCCAGCATTTT. Encoded protein: CASNTMTGVLQHF.

V usage is TRBV6-1 and J usage is TRBJ2-5, with D perhaps matching TRBD1 (5 bases). V dropped 9 bases and J dropped 5 bases, with 16 bases sitting between them. CDR1 is MNHNS, CDR2 SASEGT, per germline. This CDR3 is 13 amino acids long. The CDR3 bases are TGTGCCAGTAGAATCAGGGTGGTGGAGACCCAGTACTTC. This encodes CASRIRVVETQYF.

The gene calls are TRBV7-2 and TRBJ1-3; D unresolved. V lost 1 base and J 4 bases, leaving 5 bases between the germline ends. CDR3 length equals 13 residues. CDR1 is SGHTA and CDR2 is FQGNSA in the germline V gene. The CDR3 protein is CASSLEPGNTIYF. The CDR3 nucleotides are TGTGCCAGCAGCTTAGAGCCCGGAAACACCATATATTTT.

V gene TRBV14 combines with J gene TRBJ2-1; TRBD2 is a possible D gene (6 bases). Germline V gene data show CDR1 as SGHDN and CDR2 as FVKESK. The V end was cut by 0 bases, the J end by 2 bases, with 11 bases between. The CDR3 has 16 residues. CDR3 DNA sequence: TGTGCCAGCAGCCAAGACTTATGGGAGGCCTACAATGAGCAGTTCTTC. This sequence encodes CASSQDLWEAYNEQFF. The variable domain in full, completed from reference TRBV14 and TRBJ2-1, reads EAGVTQFPSHSVIEKGQTVTLRCDPISGHDNLYWYRRVMGKEIKFLLHFVKESKQDESGMPNNRFLAERTGGTYSTLKVQPAELEDSGVYFCASSQDLWEAYNEQFFGPGTRLTVL.

The chain couples TRBV11-3 to TRBJ2-1; the match to TRBD1 covers 9 bases. This CDR3 has 18 amino acids. V trimming: 5 bases; J trimming: 7 bases; junction bases outside the gene matches: 18. CDR1 is SGHNT, CDR2 YENEEA, per germline. CDR3 DNA: TGTGCCAGCAGCCCAGGACAGGGGCGCGCCCGAGGGAGGAATGAGCAGTTCTTC. As protein: CASSPGQGRARGRNEQFF.

This sequence joins TRBV7-2 and TRBJ1-4; D gene unclear. The CDR3 length is 14 residues. In germline, CDR1 is SGHTA, CDR2 FQGNSA. Trimming left V 1 base short and J 5 bases short, with 8 bases between. The CDR3 reads CASSLGPSNEKLFF. The CDR3 DNA reads TGTGCCAGCAGCTTAGGGCCCTCGAATGAAAAACTGTTTTTT.

This sequence joins TRBV7-6 and TRBJ2-3; 9 nucleotides line up with TRBD2. The J segment lost 6 bases and the V segment lost 3 bases, leaving 10 bases of the junction unmatched. Germline V CDR1 and CDR2: SGHVS, FNYEAQ. This CDR3 has 16 residues. The CDR3 DNA follows: TGTGCCAGCAGCTTGACTAGCGGAGTGTGGGCCGATACGCAGTATTTT. This codes for CASSLTSGVWADTQYF.

This clone appeared a single time. The chain joins TRBV5-4 to TRBJ2-2; TRBD2 agrees at 14 bases. V shed 0 bases, J shed 5 bases, and the junction held 6 bases outside the gene matches. From germline, CDR1 is SGHNT and CDR2 YYREEE (reference sequence). CDR3 length: 18 residues. The CDR3 spells CASSLGTSGRYRTGELFF. The CDR3 DNA sequence: TGTGCCAGCAGCTTGGGGACTAGCGGGAGGTATCGGACCGGGGAGCTGTTTTTT.

The rearrangement uses TRBV5-4 and TRBJ2-3, with 7 positions matching TRBD2. V trimming: 4 bases; J trimming: 0 bases; junction bases outside the gene matches: 8. This CDR3 contains 16 residues. Germline CDR1 SGHNT, CDR2 YYREEE (reference sequence). The CDR3 is CASSRSSGPSTDTQYF. CDR3 in DNA: TGTGCCAGCAGCAGGTCTAGCGGACCTAGCACAGATACGCAGTATTTT.

J is TRBJ2-3 and V is TRBV13; 9 bases fit TRBD2. The V and J ends lost 0 bases and 4 bases, in that order; junction bases with no gene match: 8. The CDR3 consists of 17 residues. From germline, CDR1 is PRHDT and CDR2 FYEKMQ (reference sequence). The CDR3 is CASSLGAGGLRADTQYF. The CDR3 coding sequence is TGTGCCAGCAGCTTAGGCGCGGGAGGGCTTCGCGCAGATACGCAGTATTTT.

The rearrangement links TRBV29-1 to TRBJ2-1; the match to TRBD2 covers 7 bases. This CDR3 contains 17 residues. The V and J ends lost 7 bases and 0 bases, in that order; junction bases with no gene match: 15. Germline loops: CDR1 SQVTM, CDR2 ANQGSEA. CDR3 in amino acids: CSATKGGLAVSYNEQFF. The CDR3 bases are TGCAGCGCCACGAAGGGCGGCCTAGCGGTCTCCTACAATGAGCAGTTCTTC.

The genes are TRBV7-2 and TRBJ1-1, with D uncertain. V lost 3 bases and J 1 base, leaving 15 bases between the germline ends. In germline, CDR1 is SGHTA, CDR2 FQGNSA. This CDR3 spans 16 amino acids. The DNA for the CDR3 is TGTGCCAGCAGCTTCAGAGGGATCCGACGGAACACTGAAGCTTTCTTT. Translation: CASSFRGIRRNTEAFF.

This rearrangement joins TRBV6-5 to TRBJ2-7; the D is unclear. Germline values: CDR1 MNHEY, CDR2 SVGAGI. The CDR3 contains 14 residues. V dropped 6 bases and J dropped 0 bases, with 12 bases sitting between them. The CDR3 loop is CASRPQTSSYEQYF. The CDR3 DNA reads as TGTGCCAGCAGGCCACAGACGAGCTCCTACGAGCAGTACTTC.

This chain connects TRBV5-1 to TRBJ2-3, with D unclear. CDR1 and CDR2 from the germline V gene are SGHRS and YFSETQ. The CDR3 totals 15 residues. V was pared by 0 bases and J by 4 bases, with 12 bases between. The CDR3 DNA sequence: TGCGCCAGCAGCTTGGAGCCTAAAACCCCAGATACGCAGTATTTT. It specifies CASSLEPKTPDTQYF.

This clone was counted once. The chain combines TRBV6-1 with TRBJ1-1; no clear D. Trimming left V 7 bases short and J 4 bases short, with 10 bases between. The V gene's germline CDR1 is MNHNS and CDR2 SASEGT. CDR3 length equals 12 residues. CDR3 in DNA: TGTGCCAGCACTCCCCCGAGCACTGAAGCTTTCTTT. Translating gives CASTPPSTEAFF.

The chain carries TRBV28 and TRBJ2-1; TRBD1 matches at 9 bases. CDR1 MDHEN and CDR2 SYDVKM come from the germline V gene. The V segment lost 4 bases and the J segment 4 bases; nucleotides outside the gene matches: 5. This CDR3 contains 15 residues. The CDR3 spells CASSSPGQGYNEQFF. The CDR3 region has the DNA TGTGCCAGCAGTTCGCCGGGACAGGGTTACAATGAGCAGTTCTTC.

The V call is TRBV25-1, the J call TRBJ2-7; TRBD1 matches at 8 bases. This CDR3 is 16 amino acids long. Germline V gene sequence: CDR1 MGHDK, CDR2 SYGVNS. V dropped 3 bases and J dropped 3; count of bases not matched to a gene: 10. This CDR3 reads CASSDGRGRLSYEQYF. DNA of the CDR3: TGTGCCAGCAGTGATGGCAGGGGGCGCCTCAGCTACGAGCAGTACTTC.

V is TRBV7-2 and J is TRBJ1-2, with 8 bases identical to TRBD1. Germline trimming cut 2 bases from V and 7 bases from J; bases unmatched to any gene: 6. This CDR3 spans 14 amino acids. CDR1 is SGHTA and CDR2 is FQGNSA in the germline V gene. The CDR3 spells CASSLQGAVGGYTF. The DNA of the CDR3 is TGTGCCAGCAGCTTACAGGGGGCGGTCGGTGGCTACACCTTC.

This chain links TRBV5-1 with TRBJ2-7; 8 nucleotides align to TRBD2. The length of the CDR3 is 14 residues. J gave up 6 bases and V 4 bases, and 9 bases lay outside the gene matches. Looked up from germline, CDR1 is SGHRS and CDR2 is YFSETQ. The CDR3 DNA follows: TGCGCCAGCAGCGCGGGACTAGACTTCAGCGAGCAGTACTTC. Protein: CASSAGLDFSEQYF.

In DNA form, the CDR3 reads TGCGCCAGCAGCCAAGATCGGATGGCAGGGGTGGATTTCTTT. It yields the protein CASSQDRMAGVDFF. This rearrangement joins TRBV4-3 to TRBJ1-1; tentatively, D is TRBD1 (6 bases). This CDR3 is built from 14 residues. Germline V lookup: CDR1 LGHNA, CDR2 YSLEER. V was trimmed by 0 bases and J by 13 bases, leaving 18 bases between them.

The chain combines TRBV5-8 with TRBJ1-1; maybe TRBD1 (5 bases). Trimming removed 6 bases at V and 3 bases at J, with 18 bases between. This CDR3 contains 15 residues. The germline CDR1 and CDR2 sequences are SGHTS and YDEGEE. CDR3 protein: CASNIRQPLHTEAFF. DNA for the CDR3: TGTGCCAGCAACATCCGACAGCCGCTACACACTGAAGCTTTCTTT.

V gene TRBV6-1 combines with J gene TRBJ2-1; 7 bases are shared with TRBD1. Unmatched junction bases numbered 7, after V lost 6 bases and J lost 5 bases. This CDR3 has 14 amino acids. Germline V gene data show CDR1 as MNHNS and CDR2 as SASEGT. CDR3 DNA sequence: TGTGCCAGCAGGTTACCGGGACAGAACAATGAGCAGTTCTTC. Its translation is CASRLPGQNNEQFF.

The CDR3 nucleotides read TGTGCCAGCAGACTAAGGCTCGGGAATGAAAAACTGTTTTTT. Encoded protein: CASRLRLGNEKLFF. The chain joins TRBV6-1 to TRBJ1-4; D unresolved. V dropped 6 bases and J dropped 5 bases, with 13 bases sitting between them. Per germline, CDR1 MNHNS and CDR2 SASEGT. This CDR3 comprises 14 residues.

J is TRBJ2-1 and V is TRBV2; tentatively, D is TRBD1 (5 bases). The CDR3 is 11 amino acids. Trimming pared 6 bases from V and 8 bases from J, leaving 8 bases between. Germline lookup yields CDR1 SNHLY and CDR2 FYNNEI. The CDR3 DNA reads as TGTGCCAGCAGCTGGACACATGAGCAGTTCTTC. This encodes CASSWTHEQFF.

This clone was seen a few times. The chain recombines TRBV27 with TRBJ2-5, with D possibly being TRBD2 (5 bases). The V end was cut by 5 bases, the J end by 0 bases, with 7 bases between. The CDR3 is 13 residues long. The germline V gene encodes CDR1 MNHEY and CDR2 SMNVEV (reference sequence). The CDR3 DNA is TGTGCCAGCAGTAGGCGGGACCAAGAGACCCAGTACTTC. Protein product: CASSRRDQETQYF.

Of note for this clone: Other DNA sequences in this specimen translate into the identical CDR3. This sequence joins TRBV9 and TRBJ1-1; a weak D match, TRBD1 (5 bases). Germline values: CDR1 SGDLS, CDR2 YYNGEE. This CDR3 has 14 residues. V was trimmed by 0 bases and J by 1 base, leaving 7 bases between them. The CDR3 here is CASSVGQGNTEAFF. DNA of the CDR3: TGTGCCAGCAGCGTAGGGCAGGGGAACACTGAAGCTTTCTTT. The full variable domain, with the rest looked up from reference TRBV9 and TRBJ1-1, is DSGVTQTPKHLITATGQRVTLRCSPRSGDLSVYWYQQSLDQGLQFLIQYYNGEERAKGNILERFSAQQFPDLHSELNLSSLELGDSALYFCASSVGQGNTEAFFGQGTRLTVV.